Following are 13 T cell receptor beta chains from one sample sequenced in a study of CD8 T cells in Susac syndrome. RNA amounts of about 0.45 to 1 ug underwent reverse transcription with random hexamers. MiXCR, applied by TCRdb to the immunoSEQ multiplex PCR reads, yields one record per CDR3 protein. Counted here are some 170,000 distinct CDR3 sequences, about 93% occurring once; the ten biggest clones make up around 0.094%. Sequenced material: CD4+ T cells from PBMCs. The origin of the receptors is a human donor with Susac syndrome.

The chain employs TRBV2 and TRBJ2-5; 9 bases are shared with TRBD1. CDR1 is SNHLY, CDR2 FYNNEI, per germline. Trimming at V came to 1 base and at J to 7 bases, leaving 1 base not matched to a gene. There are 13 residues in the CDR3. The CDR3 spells CASSEGQGGTQYF. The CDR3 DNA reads TGTGCCAGCAGTGAAGGACAGGGGGGGACCCAGTACTTC.

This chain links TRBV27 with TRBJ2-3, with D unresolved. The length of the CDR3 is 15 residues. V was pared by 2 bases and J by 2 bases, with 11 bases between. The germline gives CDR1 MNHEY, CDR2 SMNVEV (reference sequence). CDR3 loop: CASSLLRPNTDTQYF. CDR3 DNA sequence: TGTGCCAGCAGTTTACTCAGACCCAACACAGATACGCAGTATTTT.

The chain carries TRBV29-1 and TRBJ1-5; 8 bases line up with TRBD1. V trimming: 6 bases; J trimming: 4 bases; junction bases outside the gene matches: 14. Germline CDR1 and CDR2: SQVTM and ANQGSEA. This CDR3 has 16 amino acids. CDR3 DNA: TGCAGCGTCGTCCTCCGGGACAGGTTCGGTAATCAGCCCCAGCATTTT. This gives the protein CSVVLRDRFGNQPQHF.

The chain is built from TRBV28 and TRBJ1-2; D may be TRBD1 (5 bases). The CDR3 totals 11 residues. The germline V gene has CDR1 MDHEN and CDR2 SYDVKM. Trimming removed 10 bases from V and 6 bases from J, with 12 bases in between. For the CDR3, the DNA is TGTGCCATACGGGGGAACGATGGCTACACCTTC. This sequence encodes CAIRGNDGYTF.

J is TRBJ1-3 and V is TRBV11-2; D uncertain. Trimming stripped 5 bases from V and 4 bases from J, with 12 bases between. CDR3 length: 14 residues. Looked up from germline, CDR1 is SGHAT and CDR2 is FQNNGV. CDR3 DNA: TGTGCCAGCAGCCGACAAGGGAGCGGAAACACCATATATTTT. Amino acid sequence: CASSRQGSGNTIYF.

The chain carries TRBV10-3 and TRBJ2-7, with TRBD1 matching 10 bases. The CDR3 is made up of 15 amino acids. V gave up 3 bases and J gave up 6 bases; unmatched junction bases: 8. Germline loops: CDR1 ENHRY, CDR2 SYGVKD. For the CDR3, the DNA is TGTGCCATCAGTGATCAGGGACAGGGGTTGTCCGAGCAGTACTTC. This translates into CAISDQGQGLSEQYF.

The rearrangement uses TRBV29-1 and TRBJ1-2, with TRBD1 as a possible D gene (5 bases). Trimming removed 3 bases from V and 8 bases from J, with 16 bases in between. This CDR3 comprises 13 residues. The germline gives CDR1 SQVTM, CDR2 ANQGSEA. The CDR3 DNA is TGCAGCGTTGAGGAGGGGCCACGAGGGGGCTACACCTTC. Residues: CSVEEGPRGGYTF. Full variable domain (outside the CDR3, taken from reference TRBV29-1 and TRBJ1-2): SAVISQKPSRDICQRGTSLTIQCQVDSQVTMMFWYRQQPGQSLTLIATANQGSEATYESGFVIDKFPISRPNLTFSTLTVSNMSPEDSSIYLCSVEEGPRGGYTFGSGTRLTVV.

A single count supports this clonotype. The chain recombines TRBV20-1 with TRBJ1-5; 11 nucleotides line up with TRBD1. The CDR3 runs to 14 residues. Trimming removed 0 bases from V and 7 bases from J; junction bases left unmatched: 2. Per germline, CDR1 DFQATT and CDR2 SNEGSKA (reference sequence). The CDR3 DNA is TGCAGTGCTAGAGAAGGGACAGGGGGACAGCCCCAGCATTTT. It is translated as CSAREGTGGQPQHF.

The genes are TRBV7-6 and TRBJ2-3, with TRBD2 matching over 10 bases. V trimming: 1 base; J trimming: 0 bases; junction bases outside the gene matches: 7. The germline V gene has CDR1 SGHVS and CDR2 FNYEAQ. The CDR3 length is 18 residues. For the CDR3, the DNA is TGTGCCAGCAGCTTAGGCAGCGGGAGGGCCCTAAGCACAGATACGCAGTATTTT. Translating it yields CASSLGSGRALSTDTQYF. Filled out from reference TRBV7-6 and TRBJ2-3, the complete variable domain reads GAGVSQSPRYKVTKRGQDVALRCDPISGHVSLYWYRQALGQGPEFLTYFNYEAQQDKSGLPNDRFSAERPEGSISTLTIQRTEQRDSAMYRCASSLGSGRALSTDTQYFGPGTRLTVL.

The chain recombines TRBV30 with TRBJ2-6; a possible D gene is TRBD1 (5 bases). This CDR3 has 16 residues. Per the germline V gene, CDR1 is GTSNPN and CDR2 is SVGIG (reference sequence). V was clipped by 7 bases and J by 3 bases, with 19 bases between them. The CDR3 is CAFRPDRTDGANVLTF. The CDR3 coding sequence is TGTGCCTTCAGGCCCGACAGAACGGATGGGGCCAACGTCCTGACTTTC.

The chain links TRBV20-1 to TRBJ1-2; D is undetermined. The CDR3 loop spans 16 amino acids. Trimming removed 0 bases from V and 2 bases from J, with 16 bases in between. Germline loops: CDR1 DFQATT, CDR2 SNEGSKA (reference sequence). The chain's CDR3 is CSARDSTDTTNYGYTF. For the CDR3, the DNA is TGCAGTGCTAGAGATAGCACCGATACTACAAACTATGGCTACACCTTC.

The CDR3, as DNA: TGCGCCAGCAGCCCGGACTATTCCTACAATGAGCAGTTCTTC. It is translated as CASSPDYSYNEQFF. The rearrangement links TRBV5-1 to TRBJ2-1; a possible D gene is TRBD2 (6 bases). Germline values: CDR1 SGHRS, CDR2 YFSETQ. The V and J ends lost 4 bases and 1 base respectively, with 9 bases between them. This CDR3 is 14 amino acids long.

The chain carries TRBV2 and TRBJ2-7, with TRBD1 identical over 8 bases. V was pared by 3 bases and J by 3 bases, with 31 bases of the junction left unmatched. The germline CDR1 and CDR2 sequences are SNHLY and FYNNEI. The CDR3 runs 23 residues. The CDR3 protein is CASSEDIPLMRRQGSNYYYEQYF. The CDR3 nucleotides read TGTGCCAGCAGTGAGGATATCCCCCTAATGAGGAGACAGGGGTCGAACTACTACTACGAGCAGTACTTC.